This T cell receptor (beta chain) was sequenced in a study of blood T cell repertoires in COVID-19. The overall study: Sites in the United States, Italy and Spain provided acute and convalescent COVID-19 samples.

V dropped 3 bases and J dropped 3; count of bases not matched to a gene: 10. CDR3 size: 17 residues. The germline CDR1 and CDR2 sequences are KGHSH and LQKENI. The repertoire was sequenced with immunoSEQ multiplex PCR; TCRdb's copy has only in-frame clones and lacks some. Here the sample spans about 670,000 clones, 75% to 90% being singletons. Specimen: peripheral blood. The clonotype originates from a woman aged 18-30 years with acute or convalescent COVID-19. The V call is TRBV18, the J call TRBJ1-3, with 8 bases fitting TRBD1. The CDR3 region is CASSPQYRGISGNTIYF. DNA for the CDR3: TGTGCCAGCTCACCGCAGTACAGGGGGATAAGTGGAAACACCATATATTTT. Complete variable domain (other parts from reference TRBV18 and TRBJ1-3): NAGVMQNPRHLVRRRGQEARLRCSPMKGHSHVYWYRQLPEEGLKFMVYLQKENIIDESGMPKERFSAEFPKEGPSILRIQQVVRGDSAAYFCASSPQYRGISGNTIYFGEGSWLTVV.